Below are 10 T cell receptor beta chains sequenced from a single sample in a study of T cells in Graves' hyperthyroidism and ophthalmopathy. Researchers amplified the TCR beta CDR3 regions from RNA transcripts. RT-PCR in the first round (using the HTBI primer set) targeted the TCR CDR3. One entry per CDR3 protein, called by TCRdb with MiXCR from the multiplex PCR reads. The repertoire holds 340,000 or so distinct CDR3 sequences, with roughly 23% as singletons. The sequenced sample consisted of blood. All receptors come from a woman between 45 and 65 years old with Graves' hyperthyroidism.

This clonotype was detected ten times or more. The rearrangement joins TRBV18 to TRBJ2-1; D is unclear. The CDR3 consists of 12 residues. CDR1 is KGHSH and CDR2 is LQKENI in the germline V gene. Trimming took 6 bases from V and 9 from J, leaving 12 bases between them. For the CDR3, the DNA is TGTGCCAGCTCGTACAGCCTCGGTGAGCAGTTCTTC. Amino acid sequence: CASSYSLGEQFF.

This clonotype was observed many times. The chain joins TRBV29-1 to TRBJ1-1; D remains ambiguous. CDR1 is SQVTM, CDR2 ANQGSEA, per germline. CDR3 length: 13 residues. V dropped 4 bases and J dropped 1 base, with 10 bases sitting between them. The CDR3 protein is CSVVRGTNTEAFF. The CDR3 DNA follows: TGCAGCGTTGTACGGGGAACGAACACTGAAGCTTTCTTT.

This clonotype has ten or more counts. This CDR3 is CASSSGLAGGVNTQYF. DNA of the CDR3: TGTGCCAGCAGCTCCGGACTAGCGGGGGGTGTAAATACGCAGTATTTT. The chain has TRBV11-2 and TRBJ2-3, with 14 bases identical to TRBD2. Germline CDR1 and CDR2: SGHAT and FQNNGV. The CDR3 is 16 amino acids. With 4 bases clipped from V and 7 bases from J, the junction kept 7 bases outside the gene matches. Based on the CDR3 plus reference TRBV11-2 and TRBJ2-3, the full variable domain is EAGVAQSPRYKIIEKRQSVAFWCNPISGHATLYWYQQILGQGPKLLIQFQNNGVVDDSQLPKDRFSAERLKGVDSTLKIQPAKLEDSAVYLCASSSGLAGGVNTQYFGPGTRLTVL.

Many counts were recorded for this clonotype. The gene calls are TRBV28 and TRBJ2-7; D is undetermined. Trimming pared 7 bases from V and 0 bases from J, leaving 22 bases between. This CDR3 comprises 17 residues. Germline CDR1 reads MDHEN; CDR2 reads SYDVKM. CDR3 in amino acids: CASTYAKATFASYEQYF. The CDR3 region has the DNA TGTGCCAGCACCTATGCCAAAGCCACCTTTGCCTCCTACGAGCAGTACTTC.

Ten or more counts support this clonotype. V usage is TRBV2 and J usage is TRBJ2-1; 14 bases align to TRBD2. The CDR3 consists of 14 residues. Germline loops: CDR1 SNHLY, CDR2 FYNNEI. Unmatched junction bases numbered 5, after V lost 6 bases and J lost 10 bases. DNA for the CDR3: TGTGCCAGCAGGGGGACTAGCGGGGGATTCGAGCAGTTCTTC. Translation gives CASRGTSGGFEQFF.

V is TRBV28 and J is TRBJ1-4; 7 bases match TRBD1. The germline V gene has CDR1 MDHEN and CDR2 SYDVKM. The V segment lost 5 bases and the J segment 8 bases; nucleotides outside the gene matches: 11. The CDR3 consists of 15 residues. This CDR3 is CASSEMTGSGEKLFF. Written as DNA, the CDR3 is TGTGCCAGCAGTGAAATGACAGGGAGCGGCGAAAAACTGTTTTTT.

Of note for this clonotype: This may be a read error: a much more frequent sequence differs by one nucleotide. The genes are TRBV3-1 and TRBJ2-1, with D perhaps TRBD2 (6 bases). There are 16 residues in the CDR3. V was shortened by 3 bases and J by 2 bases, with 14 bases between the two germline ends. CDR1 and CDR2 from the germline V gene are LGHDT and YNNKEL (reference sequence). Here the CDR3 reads CASSQSGRGTYNEQFF. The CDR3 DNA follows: TGTGCCAGCAGCCAGTCGGGGCGGGGAACCTACAATGAGCAGTTCTTC.

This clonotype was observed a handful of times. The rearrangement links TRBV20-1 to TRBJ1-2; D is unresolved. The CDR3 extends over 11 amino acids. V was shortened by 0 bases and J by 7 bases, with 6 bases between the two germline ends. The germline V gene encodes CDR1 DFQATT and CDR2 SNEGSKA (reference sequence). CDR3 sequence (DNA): TGCAGTGCTAGAGATTCCCGTGGCTACACCTTC. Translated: CSARDSRGYTF.

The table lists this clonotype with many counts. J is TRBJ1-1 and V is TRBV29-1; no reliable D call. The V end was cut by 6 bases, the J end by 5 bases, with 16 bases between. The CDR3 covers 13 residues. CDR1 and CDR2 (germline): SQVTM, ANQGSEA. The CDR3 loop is CSVPDTWSTEAFF. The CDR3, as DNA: TGCAGCGTCCCTGACACTTGGAGTACTGAAGCTTTCTTT. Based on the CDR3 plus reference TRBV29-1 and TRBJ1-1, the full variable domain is SAVISQKPSRDICQRGTSLTIQCQVDSQVTMMFWYRQQPGQSLTLIATANQGSEATYESGFVIDKFPISRPNLTFSTLTVSNMSPEDSSIYLCSVPDTWSTEAFFGQGTRLTVV.

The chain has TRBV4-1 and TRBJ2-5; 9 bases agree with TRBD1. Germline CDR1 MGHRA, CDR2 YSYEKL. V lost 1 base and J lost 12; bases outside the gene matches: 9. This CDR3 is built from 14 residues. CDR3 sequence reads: CASSQVGGQGREYF. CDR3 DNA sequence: TGCGCCAGCAGCCAAGTAGGGGGACAGGGAAGGGAGTACTTC.